The 15 T cell receptor gamma chains below all came from one sample that was sequenced in a study of intestinal T cells in coeliac disease. LymphoTrack primers amplified TRG sequences from around 210 ng of biopsy DNA. TCRdb used CATT to re-call clones from the multiplex PCR reads. Of several hundred gamma-chain clones in the sample, roughly 50% were seen once. Each case's genomic DNA was extracted from ten approximately 5-µm formalin-fixed paraffin-embedded scrolls. Sequenced sample: a duodenal biopsy. These receptors all stem from a human donor who served as a control with a normal duodenal biopsy, not a healthy volunteer.

There are a few counts of this clone. This chain connects TRGV3 to TRGJ1 or TRGJ2. CDR3 length equals 16 residues. Germline assignment: CDR1 VTNTFY and CDR2 YDVSTARD (reference sequence). Trimming cost V 0 bases and J 3 bases; bases outside gene matches: 11. The CDR3 nucleotides are TGTGCCACCTGGGACAGGCCGCTAAGAGTTTATTATAAGAAACTCTTT. Its protein is CATWDRPLRVYYKKLF.

This clone was detected only a few times. The TCRdb protein comes from a much larger clone and disagrees with this DNA's translation at residue 4, likely due to a read error; the protein given here is derived from the DNA. V and J are TRGV10 and TRGJ1 or TRGJ2. TRGV10 is recorded as an ORF, its role being uncertain. The CDR3 is 14 residues long. V shed 11 bases and J 2 bases; nucleotides not matched to a gene: 13. The CDR3 DNA reads TGTGCTGCGCTCCATAGGAGGGATTATTATAAGAAACTCTTT. This encodes CAALHRRDYYKKLF.

V usage is TRGV10 and J usage is TRGJ1 or TRGJ2. TRGV10 is reported as an ORF; its role is uncertain. The CDR3 is 16 residues long. The V segment lost 12 bases and the J segment 3 bases; nucleotides outside the gene matches: 21. In DNA, the CDR3 is TGTGCTGCCGTGGGATGTATCAACGCCCCTTATTATAAGAAACTCTTT. It codes for CAAVGCINAPYYKKLF.

This clone was found a few times. TCRdb records a much larger clone's protein for this DNA, with a difference at residues 5 and 6 that likely arises from a read error; the protein given is the translation of the DNA. The chain recombines TRGV10 with TRGJP1. TRGV10 is marked as an open reading frame, function uncertain. Losses at the gene ends were 8 bases for V and 4 bases for J; bases not matched to a gene: 8. The CDR3 has 14 amino acids. Here the CDR3 reads CAAWEWITGWFKIF. As DNA, the CDR3 is TGTGCTGCGTGGGAGTGGATCACTGGTTGGTTCAAGATATTT.

The chain uses TRGV10 and TRGJ1 or TRGJ2. TRGV10 is classed as an ORF, of uncertain function. J was trimmed by 10 bases and V by 8 bases; bases with no gene match: 6. The CDR3 spans 10 residues. Here the CDR3 DNA reads TGTGCTGCGTGGAGGTTCAAGAAACTCTTT. Protein product: CAAWRFKKLF.

The V and J genes are TRGV2 and TRGJP1. The CDR3 runs to 17 residues. Trimming cost V 0 bases and J 3 bases; bases outside gene matches: 10. CDR1 is EGSNGY, CDR2 YDSYNSKV, per germline. This chain's CDR3 is CATWDGAFSPTGWFKIF. For the CDR3, the DNA is TGTGCCACCTGGGACGGGGCCTTTTCCCCCACTGGTTGGTTCAAGATATTT.

This clone appeared a few times. TCRdb's protein for this DNA is that of a much larger clone and differs from the translation at residue 7, likely a read error; the protein shown is the DNA translation. The V and J genes are TRGV10 and TRGJP1. TRGV10 is an open reading frame, and its role is uncertain. The J segment lost 3 bases and the V segment lost 8 bases, leaving 7 bases of the junction unmatched. This CDR3 contains 14 residues. The CDR3 protein is CAAWDGPTGWFKIF. CDR3 coding DNA: TGTGCTGCGTGGGATGGGCCCACTGGTTGGTTCAAGATATTT.

This clone is hyperexpanded in the sample. The V and J genes are TRGV2 and TRGJ1 or TRGJ2. The V and J ends lost 0 bases and 4 bases, in that order; junction bases with no gene match: 6. CDR1 and CDR2 (germline): EGSNGY, YDSYNSKV. There are 14 residues in the CDR3. CDR3 DNA sequence: TGTGCCACCTGGGACGGGGGGAGATATTATAAGAAACTCTTT. Protein product: CATWDGGRYYKKLF.

This clone was seen only a few times. The mismatch at residue 5 between this DNA's translation and the TCRdb protein of a much larger clone likely reflects a read error; the protein shown is translated from the DNA. The genes are TRGV2 and TRGJP1. The germline V gene encodes CDR1 EGSNGY and CDR2 YDSYNSKV. CDR3 length: 14 amino acids. The CDR3 DNA follows: TGTGCCACCTGGGGCGGGCCAACTGGTTGGTTCAAGATATTT. As protein: CATWGGPTGWFKIF.

V and J are TRGV3 and TRGJ1 or TRGJ2. CDR3 length equals 16 residues. In germline, CDR1 is VTNTFY, CDR2 YDVSTARD (reference sequence). Trimming took 5 bases from V and 3 from J; bases not matched to a gene: 16. The CDR3 is CATWGQAAKSYYKKLF. The CDR3, as DNA: TGTGCCACCTGGGGACAGGCCGCTAAGAGTTATTATAAGAAACTCTTT.

The chain couples TRGV10 to TRGJ1 or TRGJ2. TRGV10 is annotated as an ORF whose role is uncertain. The CDR3 covers 16 residues. V shed 8 bases and J 3 bases; nucleotides not matched to a gene: 17. The CDR3 sequence: CAAWVCINAPYYKKLF. CDR3 DNA sequence: TGTGCTGCGTGGGTATGTATCAACGCCCCTTATTATAAGAAACTCTTT.

This chain connects TRGV10 to TRGJ1 or TRGJ2. TRGV10 carries the ORF label, with uncertain function. The CDR3 totals 20 residues. The junction had 30 bases not matched to a gene; V was cut back by 8 bases and J by 4 bases. CDR3 protein: CAAWDYKASQLIRMYYKKLF. The DNA for the CDR3 is TGTGCTGCGTGGGATTATAAGGCTTCTCAGTTGATTCGAATGTATTATAAGAAACTCTTT.

This clone was observed a few times. The rearrangement joins TRGV9 to TRGJ1 or TRGJ2. The junction had 10 bases not matched to a gene; V was cut back by 2 bases and J by 3 bases. The CDR3 spans 15 residues. Germline V gives CDR1 GITISATS, CDR2 ISYDGTV (reference sequence). CDR3 in amino acids: CALWEAPEGYYKKLF. In DNA form, the CDR3 reads TGTGCCTTGTGGGAGGCCCCGGAGGGTTATTATAAGAAACTCTTT.

V gene TRGV4 combines with J gene TRGJP2. V was pared by 0 bases and J by 0 bases, with 4 bases of the junction left unmatched. Germline lookup yields CDR1 EGSTGY and CDR2 YDSYTSSV. This CDR3 has 16 amino acids. CDR3 sequence reads: CATWDGNYSSDWIKTF. The CDR3 bases are TGTGCCACCTGGGATGGGAACTATAGTAGTGATTGGATCAAGACGTTT.

The rearrangement uses TRGV10 and TRGJ1 or TRGJ2. TRGV10 has ORF status, its function being uncertain. The junction had 17 bases not matched to a gene; V was cut back by 8 bases and J by 3 bases. The CDR3 has 16 residues. CDR3 sequence: CAAWDCINAPYYKKLF. As DNA, the CDR3 is TGTGCTGCGTGGGACTGTATCAACGCCCCTTATTATAAGAAACTCTTT.